The present entry profiles one T cell receptor (beta chain) with its context. This entry belongs to a study of blood T cell repertoires in COVID-19. On the study more broadly: The United States, Italy and Spain provided the acute and convalescent COVID-19 samples.

TCRdb's copy holds only in-frame clones and misses some; the assay was immunoSEQ multiplex PCR. The sample shows 360,000 or so clones, roughly 87% of them seen only once. All recovered Cohort 3 donors got two negative PCRs, got clearance, or saw symptom resolution. V dropped 3 bases and J dropped 1 base, with 12 bases sitting between them. Germline CDR1 reads SGDLS; CDR2 reads YYNGEE. The CDR3 has 15 residues. This clonotype was sampled from a woman between 45 and 65 years old who had recovered from COVID-19. Sequenced sample: PBMCs or T cells enriched from blood (not recorded which). The chain uses TRBV9 and TRBJ2-3; D may be TRBD1 (6 bases). The DNA of the CDR3 is TGTGCCAGCAGCGGTACAGGGATAGGCACAGATACGCAGTATTTT. Its translation: CASSGTGIGTDTQYF.